Below are 15 T cell receptor beta chains sequenced from a single sample in a study of somatic mutations in cytotoxic T cells in rheumatoid arthritis. Clones were read by immunoSEQ multiplex PCR, and TCRdb kept only the in-frame ones, dropping some. The table has under 20,000 clones, 78% seen once. What was sequenced was CD8+ T cells sorted from blood. These TCRs come from an adult with rheumatoid arthritis.

The J gene is TRBJ1-1, the V gene TRBV6-5, with 10 bases fitting TRBD1. This CDR3 comprises 13 residues. V dropped 6 bases and J dropped 4; count of bases not matched to a gene: 2. The germline V gene has CDR1 MNHEY and CDR2 SVGAGI. The CDR3 loop reads CASRGQGPTEAFF. CDR3 in DNA: TGTGCCAGCAGGGGACAGGGGCCCACTGAAGCTTTCTTT.

The rearrangement joins TRBV6-1 to TRBJ2-5; a possible D gene is TRBD2 (6 bases). This CDR3 comprises 15 residues. The germline V gene has CDR1 MNHNS and CDR2 SASEGT. V lost 6 bases, J lost 1 base, and 15 bases lay in between. The CDR3 is CASSPGRGFQETQYF. CDR3 in DNA: TGTGCCAGCAGCCCGGGGCGGGGCTTCCAAGAGACCCAGTACTTC.

The chain links TRBV10-2 to TRBJ1-4, with TRBD1 as a possible D gene (5 bases). Germline V gives CDR1 WSHSY, CDR2 SAAADI. V shed 6 bases and J shed 15 bases, with 23 bases lying between them. The CDR3 has 14 residues. CDR3 bases: TGCGCCAGCAGCCAGACACCCTCCCCGGGGGTGGTGTTTTTT. Translation gives CASSQTPSPGVVFF.

This sequence joins TRBV5-6 and TRBJ1-5; D gene unclear. Germline CDR1 and CDR2: SGHDT and YYEEEE. The CDR3 runs to 12 residues. Deletions cut 1 base from V and 5 bases from J, with 4 bases between. The CDR3 region has the DNA TGTGCCAGCAGCTTGCGGTATCAGCCCCAGCATTTT. This encodes CASSLRYQPQHF.

On this clone: The junction shows a germline mismatch at one end, possibly a read error. V gene TRBV7-8 combines with J gene TRBJ2-1; D gene uncertain. The germline V gene encodes CDR1 SGHVS and CDR2 FQNEAQ. The CDR3 contains 11 residues. CDR3 residues: CASSPGPEPLF. The CDR3, as DNA: TGTGCCAGCAGCCCCGGGCCCGAACCTCTCTTC.

The V call is TRBV7-9, the J call TRBJ1-1, with 11 positions matching TRBD1. V trimming: 4 bases; J trimming: 7 bases; junction bases outside the gene matches: 5. The germline V gene has CDR1 SEHNR and CDR2 FQNEAQ (reference sequence). The CDR3 runs 14 residues. The CDR3 DNA sequence: TGTGCCAGCAGCTACCCGGGACAGGGGGGTGAAGCTTTCTTT. Its translation is CASSYPGQGGEAFF.

The table lists this clone with a few counts. The CDR3 protein is CASSPQGAGEQYF. DNA for the CDR3: TGTGCCAGCAGCCCGCAGGGGGCGGGTGAGCAGTACTTC. This rearrangement joins TRBV5-4 to TRBJ2-7, with 8 positions matching TRBD1. Per the germline V gene, CDR1 is SGHNT and CDR2 is YYREEE (reference sequence). J gave up 7 bases and V 4 bases, and 7 bases lay outside the gene matches. This CDR3 spans 13 amino acids. The whole variable domain, filled in from reference TRBV5-4 and TRBJ2-7, reads ETGVTQSPTHLIKTRGQQVTLRCSSQSGHNTVSWYQQALGQGPQFIFQYYREEENGRGNFPPRFSGLQFPNYSSELNVNALELDDSALYLCASSPQGAGEQYFGPGTRLTVT.

The table lists this clone with a few counts. This sequence joins TRBV19 and TRBJ1-5, with D possibly TRBD1 on 5 matching bases. Germline CDR1 reads LNHDA; CDR2 reads SQIVND (reference sequence). Trimming cost V 8 bases and J 5 bases, with 22 bases left between them. The CDR3 is 16 amino acids. DNA of the CDR3: TGTGCCAGTCCCGCTCCCGGGACCGCCTGTCATCAGCCCCAGCATTTT. It is translated as CASPAPGTACHQPQHF.

V is TRBV11-3 and J is TRBJ2-1; 8 bases fit TRBD1. V trimming: 1 base; J trimming: 7 bases; junction bases outside the gene matches: 3. The germline gives CDR1 SGHNT, CDR2 YENEEA. The CDR3 covers 14 residues. CDR3 amino acids: CASSLADRENEQFF. The CDR3 bases are TGTGCCAGCAGCTTAGCGGACAGGGAAAATGAGCAGTTCTTC.

This chain links TRBV7-6 with TRBJ2-1; D unresolved. The germline CDR1 and CDR2 sequences are SGHVS and FNYEAQ. V lost 5 bases, J lost 1 base, and 12 bases lay in between. There are 15 residues in the CDR3. The CDR3 nucleotides read TGTGCCAGCAGCCTGCAGAGTACTTCCTACAATGAGCAGTTCTTC. Translation: CASSLQSTSYNEQFF. Full variable domain (missing parts from reference TRBV7-6 and TRBJ2-1): GAGVSQSPRYKVTKRGQDVALRCDPISGHVSLYWYRQALGQGPEFLTYFNYEAQQDKSGLPNDRFSAERPEGSISTLTIQRTEQRDSAMYRCASSLQSTSYNEQFFGPGTRLTVL.

The chain joins TRBV10-3 to TRBJ1-1; TRBD1 agrees at 8 bases. The CDR3 length is 17 residues. The V gene's germline CDR1 is ENHRY and CDR2 SYGVKD. J lost 2 bases, V lost 3 bases, and 11 bases had no gene match. This chain's CDR3 is CAISDLFATGGNTEAFF. The CDR3 DNA reads as TGTGCCATCAGTGATCTATTCGCTACAGGGGGAAACACTGAAGCTTTCTTT.

The genes are TRBV7-6 and TRBJ2-3, with 11 bases lining up with TRBD1. Germline CDR1 is SGHVS and CDR2 is FNYEAQ. Trimming took 2 bases from V and 1 from J; bases not matched to a gene: 5. CDR3 length equals 17 residues. As DNA, the CDR3 is TGTGCCAGCAGCTTAAGGACAGGGGGCGGCGGCACAGATACGCAGTATTTT. This codes for CASSLRTGGGGTDTQYF.

The chain links TRBV5-1 to TRBJ1-1; no clear D. Germline CDR1 reads SGHRS; CDR2 reads YFSETQ. The CDR3 runs 15 residues. The V and J ends lost 7 bases and 4 bases respectively, with 20 bases between them. The CDR3 coding sequence is TGCGCCAGCGGCGAGACTCGGGGAACGGTCACTGAAGCTTTCTTT. Its translation: CASGETRGTVTEAFF.

The V call is TRBV6-5, the J call TRBJ1-3; TRBD1 agrees at 7 bases. Germline V lookup: CDR1 MNHEY, CDR2 SVGAGI. This CDR3 comprises 15 residues. V lost 7 bases to trimming and J lost 0 bases; unmatched junction nucleotides: 6. CDR3 protein: CASTPGGLSGNTIYF. The CDR3 coding sequence is TGTGCCAGCACCCCAGGGGGACTCTCTGGAAACACCATATATTTT.

The chain combines TRBV15 with TRBJ1-6; D gene uncertain. The V gene lost 5 bases and the J gene lost 7 bases, with 21 bases spanning the gap. Per germline, CDR1 LNHNV and CDR2 YYDKDF (reference sequence). The CDR3 contains 17 residues. Written as DNA, the CDR3 is TGTGCCACCAGCCATCCCCCTAACCGGGAAGAAAATTCACCCCTCCACTTT. This sequence encodes CATSHPPNREENSPLHF.